This T cell receptor beta chain was sequenced for a study of cytomegalovirus exposure and HLA in healthy donors. Study-wide context: Early on, a data release was issued that held some 91 million unique TCRs from HLA-typed donors. Whole-study results and caveats: Analysis was carried out at a later point, and it linked a missense DCLRE1C variant to TCR beta V- and J-gene trimming.

As regards this clone: The antigen is unknown.

A multiplex PCR was run with 60 Vbeta primers and 13 Jbeta primers. The method was immunoSEQ multiplex PCR; TCRdb's version includes in-frame clones alone and lacks a portion of them. In the table there are 150,000 to 200,000 clones, more than 85% of which are singletons. Deletions cut 0 bases from V and 4 bases from J, with 12 bases between. There are 16 residues in the CDR3. The V gene's germline CDR1 is LGHNA and CDR2 YSLEER. Source material: PBMCs. This TCR was sampled from a woman between 18 and 30 years old in good health and CMV-seronegative. The genes are TRBV4-3 and TRBJ2-2; D perhaps matches TRBD2 (7 bases). The CDR3 DNA follows: TGCGCCAGCAGCCAAGACCGGGGGGCGATCACCGGGGAGCTGTTTTTT. Amino acid sequence: CASSQDRGAITGELFF.